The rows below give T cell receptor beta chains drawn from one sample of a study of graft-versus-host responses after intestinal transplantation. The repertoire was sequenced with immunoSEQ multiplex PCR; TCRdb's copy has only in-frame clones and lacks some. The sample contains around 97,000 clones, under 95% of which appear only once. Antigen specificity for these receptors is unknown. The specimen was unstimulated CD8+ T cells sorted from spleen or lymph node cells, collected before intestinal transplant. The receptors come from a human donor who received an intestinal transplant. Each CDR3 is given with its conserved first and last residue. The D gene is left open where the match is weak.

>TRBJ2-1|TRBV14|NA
CASSQGLSSYNEQFF
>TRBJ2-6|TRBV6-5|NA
CASSYGSISGANVLTF
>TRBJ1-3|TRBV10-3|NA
CAISDAGTGNTIYF
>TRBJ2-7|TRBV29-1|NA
CSVETESSYEQYF
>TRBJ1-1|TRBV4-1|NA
CASSQVLGRATEAFF
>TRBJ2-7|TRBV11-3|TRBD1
CASSPGQVYEQYF
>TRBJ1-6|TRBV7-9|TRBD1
CASSLTQGALNSPLHF
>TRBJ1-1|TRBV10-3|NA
CAISDGSLPRMNTEAFF
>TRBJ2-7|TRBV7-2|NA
CASSLYRSGGLGEQYF
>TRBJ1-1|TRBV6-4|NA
CASSDRDNTEAFF
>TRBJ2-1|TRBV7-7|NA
CASSFTLSRVDEQFF
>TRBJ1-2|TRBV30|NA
CAWRKDPGGYGYTF
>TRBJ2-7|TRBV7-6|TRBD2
CASSLLPAGAGEQYF
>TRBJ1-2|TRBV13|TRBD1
CASSRGQDVMDGYTF
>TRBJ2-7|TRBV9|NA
CASSVGLTYEQYF
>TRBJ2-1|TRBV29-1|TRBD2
CSVPPSGAYNEQFF
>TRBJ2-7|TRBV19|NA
CASSIRDNPYEQYF
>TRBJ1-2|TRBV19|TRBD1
CASSTGQGDGYTF
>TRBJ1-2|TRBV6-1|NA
CASSEVGINYGYTF
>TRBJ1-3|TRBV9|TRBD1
CASSAVGGAGNTIYF
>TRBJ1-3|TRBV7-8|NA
CASAGGNTIYF
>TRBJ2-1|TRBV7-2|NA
CALLGAPSSYNEQFF
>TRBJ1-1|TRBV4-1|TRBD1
CASSTGVGTEAFF
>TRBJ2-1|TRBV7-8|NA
CASSPGTTEQFF
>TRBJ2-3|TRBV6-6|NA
CATLPAASSTDTQYF
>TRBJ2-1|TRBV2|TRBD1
CASSPGQGNKNEQFF
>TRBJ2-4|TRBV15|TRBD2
CATSRDALTSGGPRDKNIQYF